This TCR beta chain was retrieved from a study of post-analysis software for immune sequencing data. Study-level points and caveats: Four or five TRBV segments occurring more often in patients than controls included TRBV5-6, TRBV5-1 and TRBV20-1.

This CDR3 has 16 amino acids. Trimming shortened V by 1 base and J by 7 bases, and 16 bases separated the two germline ends. Looked up from germline, CDR1 is MDHEN and CDR2 is SYDVKM. This clonotype was seen more than once but under ten times. What it recognizes is unknown. Unique-molecular-identifier-tagged TCR beta cDNA libraries were used. From the PCR reads, TCRdb called clonotypes with MiXCR, one entry per CDR3 protein. The table shows about 500,000 distinct CDR3 sequences, with around 40% occurring only once. The sequence was collected from a girl aged 5 to 17 with multiple sclerosis. Sample: blood. V and J are TRBV28 and TRBJ1-4; D is undetermined. In DNA, the CDR3 is TGTGCCAGCAGTTTATTAGGGTGGAGGCGGACTGAAAAACTGTTTTTT. Translating it yields CASSLLGWRRTEKLFF.